This T cell receptor (beta chain) is drawn from a study of HIV-infected patients and healthy controls. V was shortened by 4 bases and J by 4 bases, with 15 bases between the two germline ends. Germline V CDR1 and CDR2: SGDLS, YYNGEE. The CDR3 has 15 amino acids. MiXCR, applied by TCRdb to the 5' RACE reads, yields one record per CDR3 protein. The table records about 64,000 distinct CDR3 sequences, roughly a fifth of them present only once. This clonotype was recorded a few times. The rearrangement uses TRBV9 and TRBJ2-1; a weak D match, TRBD2 (6 bases). The receptor comes from a human donor in good health. The sample comprised CD4+ T cells from blood. The CDR3 sequence: CASSTAGLAYNEQFF. As DNA, the CDR3 is TGTGCCAGCAGCACGGCAGGTCTAGCGTACAATGAGCAGTTCTTC.